The rows below give T cell receptor beta chains drawn from one sample of a study of OX40 agonist ivuxolimab in advanced cancers. Sequenced by immunoSEQ multiplex PCR; TCRdb stores in-frame clones only, minus some. Here the sample spans about 17,000 clones, roughly four fifths being singletons. The sample here was CD4+ or CD8+ T cells sorted from blood, taken in a trial of the OX40 agonist ivuxolimab. These receptors were collected from an adult with an advanced solid tumor such as melanoma, head and neck, liver or kidney cancer. The CDR3 runs from the conserved cysteine through the conserved F or W. D genes are given only for firm matches. Only part of the rows carry a size: once, few, many, or a class if the clone is expanded.

J | V | size | D | length | DNA | CDR3
TRBJ2-3 | TRBV19 | . | . | 13 | TGTGCCAGTAGTATAAGGGGAACAGATACGCAGTATTTT | CASSIRGTDTQYF
TRBJ2-4 | TRBV7-2 | . | . | 14 | TGTGCCAGCAGCTTGCAGGGTGGCAAAAACATTCAGTACTTC | CASSLQGGKNIQYF
TRBJ2-3 | TRBV7-3 | . | TRBD2 | 15 | TGTGCCAGCAGCCCCGGGACTACATTTACAGATACGCAGTATTTT | CASSPGTTFTDTQYF
TRBJ2-7 | TRBV2 | . | TRBD2 | 17 | TGTGCCAGCAGGGATTTACGTAGCGGGAGGTCGCCCTACGAGCAGTACTTC | CASRDLRSGRSPYEQYF
TRBJ1-1 | TRBV7-9 | . | TRBD1 | 12 | TGTGCCAGCAGCGGACAGGGTACTGAAGCTTTCTTT | CASSGQGTEAFF
TRBJ2-4 | TRBV15 | . | TRBD1 | 16 | TGTGCCACCAGCACCCGGACAGGGGGCGCCAAAAACATTCAGTACTTC | CATSTRTGGAKNIQYF
TRBJ2-1 | TRBV12-2 | few | . | 15 | TGTGCAAGTCGCTTAGCACGGGTCCCCTACAATGAGCAGTTCTTC | CASRLARVPYNEQFF
TRBJ2-3 | TRBV29-1 | once | TRBD2 | 13 | TGCAGCGTGCGCGGGAGGAGCACAGATACGCAGTATTTT | CSVRGRSTDTQYF
TRBJ1-1 | TRBV5-1 | . | TRBD1 | 18 | TGCGCCAGCAGCTTACGCATCACAGGGGCCGGATATAACACTGAAGCTTTCTTT | CASSLRITGAGYNTEAFF
TRBJ2-3 | TRBV5-1 | . | . | 14 | TGCGCCAGCAGCTTGGACAGTTCAACAGATACGCAGTATTTT | CASSLDSSTDTQYF
TRBJ2-7 | TRBV19 | . | TRBD2 | 17 | TGTGCCAGTAGTCGATCCCTTAGCGGGAGGGCCATCTACGAGCAGTACTTC | CASSRSLSGRAIYEQYF
TRBJ1-3 | TRBV7-9 | . | . | 16 | TGTGCCAGCAGCTTAAGTGGGACTATCTCTGGAAACACCATATATTTT | CASSLSGTISGNTIYF
TRBJ2-7 | TRBV5-5 | once | TRBD1 | 17 | TGTGCCAGCAGCTTGGATCTAGGACAGGGAGGCACCTACGAGCAGTACTTC | CASSLDLGQGGTYEQYF
TRBJ2-7 | TRBV4-3 | . | . | 15 | TGCGCCAGCAGCCAGCTCAAGGACACTTCCTACGAGCAGTACTTC | CASSQLKDTSYEQYF
TRBJ1-2 | TRBV16 | . | TRBD1 | 18 | TGTGCCAGCAGCCAAACCCCCCCGTCCGGACAGGAAGGCTATGGCTACACCTTC | CASSQTPPSGQEGYGYTF
TRBJ1-3 | TRBV5-1 | . | . | 15 | TGCGCCAGCAGCTTGGAAGGGACCCTCGGAAACACCATATATTTT | CASSLEGTLGNTIYF
TRBJ2-7 | TRBV27 | once | TRBD2 | 13 | TGTGCCAGCAAGCCTAGCGGGTTCTACGAGCAGTACTTC | CASKPSGFYEQYF
TRBJ1-3 | TRBV6-1 | . | . | 17 | TGTGCCAGCAGTGACCCCAGCGGGGCAAGCTCTGGAAACACCATATATTTT | CASSDPSGASSGNTIYF
TRBJ2-2 | TRBV5-8 | . | . | 16 | TGTGCCAGCAGCTTGAATCAGATCGCGAACACCGGGGAGCTGTTTTTT | CASSLNQIANTGELFF
TRBJ1-5 | TRBV19 | . | TRBD1 | 15 | TGTGCCAGTAGTCTATCCGGGACAGTTAATCAGCCCCAGCATTTT | CASSLSGTVNQPQHF
TRBJ1-5 | TRBV23-1 | . | . | 15 | TGCGCCAGCAGTCAATCTAACAGGGGCAATCAGCCCCAGCATTTT | CASSQSNRGNQPQHF
TRBJ2-7 | TRBV6-1 | few | TRBD2 | 14 | TGTGCCAGCCGCTTGAACTTGTTGGGGGGGGAAGAGTACTTC | CASRLNLLGGEEYF
TRBJ1-1 | TRBV6-1 | . | . | 14 | TGTGCCAGCGCCATGGGCAGGGTCAACACTGAAGCTTTCTTT | CASAMGRVNTEAFF
TRBJ1-2 | TRBV5-4 | . | . | 14 | TGTGCCAGCAGCTTGGCTGGGACCGAGTATGGCTACACCTTC | CASSLAGTEYGYTF
TRBJ1-1 | TRBV6-1 | . | . | 15 | TGTGCCGTACCCTCCGGGACCCAAGGCCCCACTGAAGCTTTCTTT | CAVPSGTQGPTEAFF